These T cell receptor beta chains were read from a single sample in a study of T cell changes during pregnancy in multiple sclerosis. Using immunoSEQ multiplex PCR, the repertoire was profiled, and TCRdb retains in-frame clones only, with some absent. The table records under 130,000 clones, roughly 93% of them present only once. The sample here was peripheral blood, taken after pregnancy. Source of these receptors: a female donor with multiple sclerosis, enrolled in a pregnancy study. Each CDR3 is given with its conserved first and last residue.

>TRBV7-3
CASSSQGQFPPYEQYF
>TRBV19
CASSKPTQGAVGNEQFF
>TRBV30
CAWVAGLTDTQYF
>TRBV6-6
CASREEISSYNEQFF
>TRBV11-2
CASSHPQGWTEAFF
>TRBV29-1
CSVRIRLAGGPGEQYF
>TRBV29-1
CSVATGVTTYEQYF
>TRBV2
CASRANTGDEKLFF
>TRBV18
CASSPLDSNYGYTF
>TRBV13
CASSEGQGPAFF
>TRBV2
CASRVRGAAYNEQFF
>TRBV5-1
CASSGVTGAYGYTF
>TRBV7-2
CASSLSSDGYTF
>TRBV18
CASSPRTGMNTEAFF
>TRBV7-9
CASSLGTADTQYF
>TRBV6-5
CASSFSGTAGNTIYF
>TRBV5-4
CASRPGGPGANVLTF
>TRBV27
CASRRTSGRASQETQYF